Here is one TCR beta chain with its context. Its antigen is not yet known. It has no much larger one-base neighbor in the sample; base qualities were not kept. The sample holds other DNA sequences that translate to the same CDR3. TCRbeta CDR3 regions were amplified from genomic DNA by means of the immunoSEQ Assay, a bias-controlled multiplex PCR. Per the authors' processing: Nucleated cell counts per sample were estimated from amplification of reference gene primers within the assay. To quantify the absolute abundance of each unique TCRbeta CDR3 rearrangement, sequence reads were collapsed and filtered. For each sample, productive Simpson clonality was calculated as the square root of Simpson's diversity index over productive rearrangements. TCRdb took over this immuneACCESS table, retaining in-frame rearrangements with V and J assigned. Such tables are incomplete; in checked studies, under half of the missing clones stem from an unresolved V gene, and the remainder is unexplained. V and J calls and clone size are copied from that table; D and trimming were computed from the DNA. The sample includes about 160,000 clones, with around four fifths observed a single time. About 2% of the sample goes to the ten largest clones.

This sample was included in a study of blood T cell repertoires in COVID-19 (dated by TCRdb to about 2020). About the investigation overall: Collaborator samples came from the United States, Italy and Spain and covered acute and convalescent phases of COVID-19. The prospective study material was composed of cDNA or gDNA derived from T cells, B-cell-depleted T cells, or PBMCs. Subjects who had been exposed to COVID-19, were actively infected with it, or had recovered from it provided the deeply sampled blood TCRbeta repertoires that made up the dataset. The repertoires were released in a freely available public database intended as a resource for research on the immune response to SARS-CoV-2. Samples came from the ongoing ImmuneRACE study (first 160 participants) plus 1,254 subjects from 6 global collaborators. Sample metadata almost always included a de-identified subject ID, COVID-19 status, age in years and sex. Where available, HLA class I and class II types were obtained from metadata supplied by the sample provider rather than from assay-based typing. Study-wide conclusions, independent of this receptor: The quantity of clinical and demographic metadata differed by source and by participant and was supplied without curation.

CDR3 length: 14 amino acids, cysteine to phenylalanine. Just the 42-base CDR3 DNA is kept, in frame starting at base 1. V ends up 4 bases short and J 4 bases short, with an unmatched junction base count of 2. The germline V gene gives CDR1 as SGHRS and CDR2 as YFSETQ. Whole blood was collected in K2EDTA tubes by collaborating institutions according to the institutions' own protocols. For TCRbeta analysis, collaborators shipped samples as frozen whole blood, isolated PBMCs, or DNA extracted from either of those sample types. Sequences were obtained from peripheral blood. The V and J genes are TRBV5-1 and TRBJ1-5; TRBD1 agrees with 10 junctional bases. The sequence derives from a man in his 70s with acute or convalescent COVID-19. The nucleotides read TGCGCCAGCAGCCCGGGACAGGGGAATCAGCCCCAGCATTTT. Translated, it gives CASSPGQGNQPQHF.